This T cell receptor (beta chain) was recorded in a study of human T cells and chemical hapten exposure. Turning to the study itself: The sensitizer, 2% DPC, was used on about 2 cm by about 2 cm of upper inner arm skin. Regarding the study as a whole: Expanded TCRs produced significantly more large CDR3 similarity clusters than controls did. The immune response of these alopecia patients might not match healthy individuals'.

Using its own MiXCR run on the RACE reads, TCRdb lists one record per CDR3 protein. The data hold tens of thousands of distinct CDR3 sequences, with 9.3% observed a single time. Stated time point: patch test 1, 2 weeks after DPC sensitization. Described treatment: therapeutic diphenylcyclopropenone sensitization with weekly scalp DPC. Each patch-test visit's blood sample preceded patch application. In regard to this clonotype: Its target is not known.

Germline-derived CDR1 and CDR2 are KGHSH and LQKENI. The CDR3 has 15 residues. Trimming shortened V by 4 bases and J by 1 base, and 13 bases separated the two germline ends. This sequence was found in a woman between 35 and 50 years old with alopecia areata. Some clones in this sample may be carry-over from other donors' samples. The J gene is TRBJ1-1, the V gene TRBV18, with D possibly being TRBD1 (6 bases). Sequences were derived from whole blood, sampled in connection with sensitization to the hapten diphenylcyclopropenone (DPC). The CDR3 region has the DNA TGTGCCAGCTCACGCAACAGGGTGGGGAACACTGAAGCTTTCTTT. Translation: CASSRNRVGNTEAFF.